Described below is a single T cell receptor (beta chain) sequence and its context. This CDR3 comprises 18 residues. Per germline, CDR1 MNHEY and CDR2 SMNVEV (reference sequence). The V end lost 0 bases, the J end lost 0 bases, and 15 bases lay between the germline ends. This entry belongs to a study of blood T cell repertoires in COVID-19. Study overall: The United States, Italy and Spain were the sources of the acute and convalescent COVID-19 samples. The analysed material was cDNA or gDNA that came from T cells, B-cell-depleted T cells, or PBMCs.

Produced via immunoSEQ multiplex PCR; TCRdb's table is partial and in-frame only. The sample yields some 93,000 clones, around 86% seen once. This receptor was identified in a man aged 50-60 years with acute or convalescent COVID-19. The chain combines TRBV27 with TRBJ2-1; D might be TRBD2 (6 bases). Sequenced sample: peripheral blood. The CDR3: CASSLSQSGLSSYNEQFF. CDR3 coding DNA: TGTGCCAGCAGTTTATCCCAGAGCGGGCTTAGCTCCTACAATGAGCAGTTCTTC.